These T cell receptor beta chains were read from a single sample in a study of blood T cell repertoires in COVID-19. Method: immunoSEQ multiplex PCR; TCRdb's copy keeps in-frame clones and lacks some. The sample records 100,000 or so clones, roughly 92% being singletons. Input material: peripheral blood. The receptors were gathered from a man in his 70s with acute or convalescent COVID-19. CDR3s include the opening cysteine and the closing phenylalanine or tryptophan. D genes are given only for firm matches. Some rows mark clone size as missing; the rest say once, few, many or name a class of expanded clone.

abundance: .
j_gene: TRBJ1-5
d_gene: .
v_gene: TRBV20-1
CDR3nt: TGCAGTGCTAGTGGCGTCCCCACTCAGCCCCAGCATTTT
CDR3aa: CSASGVPTQPQHF

abundance: .
j_gene: TRBJ1-2
d_gene: .
v_gene: TRBV28
CDR3nt: TGTGCCAGCAGGGCACGTGGCTACACCTTC
CDR3aa: CASRARGYTF

abundance: .
j_gene: TRBJ2-2
d_gene: TRBD1
v_gene: TRBV11-3
CDR3nt: TGTGCCAGCAGCTTAGCCCCGGGACAGGGCTACACCGGGGAGCTGTTTTTT
CDR3aa: CASSLAPGQGYTGELFF

abundance: .
j_gene: TRBJ1-3
d_gene: .
v_gene: TRBV6-5
CDR3nt: TGTGCCAGCAGATTAGACAGGATCTCTGGAAACACCATATATTTT
CDR3aa: CASRLDRISGNTIYF

abundance: .
j_gene: TRBJ1-5
d_gene: .
v_gene: TRBV19
CDR3nt: TGTGCCAGTACCCCGTACTTAGGGGGGGTTTTCCAGCCCCAGCATTTT
CDR3aa: CASTPYLGGVFQPQHF

abundance: .
j_gene: TRBJ1-5
d_gene: TRBD1
v_gene: TRBV6-5
CDR3nt: TGTGCCAGCAGCCAGGGGGCAGACAATCAGCCCCAGCATTTT
CDR3aa: CASSQGADNQPQHF

abundance: .
j_gene: TRBJ1-1
d_gene: TRBD1
v_gene: TRBV18
CDR3nt: TGTGCCAGCTCACGGCGGACAGGGGAGGGAGCTTTCTTT
CDR3aa: CASSRRTGEGAFF

abundance: once
j_gene: TRBJ2-1
d_gene: TRBD2
v_gene: TRBV7-3
CDR3nt: TGTGCCAGCAGCCCGGGACTAGCGGGCCTCTCCTACAATGAGCAGTTCTTC
CDR3aa: CASSPGLAGLSYNEQFF

abundance: .
j_gene: TRBJ1-6
d_gene: TRBD1
v_gene: TRBV27
CDR3nt: TGTGCCTCACGAATACAGGGGCATAATTCACCCCTCCACTTT
CDR3aa: CASRIQGHNSPLHF

abundance: .
j_gene: TRBJ1-5
d_gene: .
v_gene: TRBV6-5
CDR3nt: TGTGCCAGCAATTTCTCCGGACAGCGCAATCAGCCCCAGCATTTT
CDR3aa: CASNFSGQRNQPQHF

abundance: .
j_gene: TRBJ1-5
d_gene: .
v_gene: TRBV15
CDR3nt: TGTGCCACCAGCAGAGATCAGGGTTTTCAGCCCCAGCATTTT
CDR3aa: CATSRDQGFQPQHF

abundance: .
j_gene: TRBJ1-1
d_gene: .
v_gene: TRBV7-2
CDR3nt: TGTGCCAGCAGCTGGCGAGGAATCGGGAACGCTGAAGCTTTCTTT
CDR3aa: CASSWRGIGNAEAFF

abundance: .
j_gene: TRBJ2-1
d_gene: .
v_gene: TRBV4-1
CDR3nt: TGCGCCAGCAGCCAAGATGACGGACAGTTAGTCCTTTTCTACAATGAGCAGTTCTTC
CDR3aa: CASSQDDGQLVLFYNEQFF

abundance: .
j_gene: TRBJ1-2
d_gene: TRBD1
v_gene: TRBV5-1
CDR3nt: TGCGCCAGCAGCTTGGCCGGCAGGGGGTTAGGTGGCTACACCTTC
CDR3aa: CASSLAGRGLGGYTF

abundance: .
j_gene: TRBJ2-5
d_gene: TRBD2
v_gene: TRBV10-3
CDR3nt: TGTGCCATTAGCTTCCAACTAGCGGGACAAGAGACCCAGTACTTC
CDR3aa: CAISFQLAGQETQYF

abundance: once
j_gene: TRBJ2-5
d_gene: .
v_gene: TRBV28
CDR3nt: TGTGCCAGCAGTTTAGGGTGGGCAGGGCTGGAGACCCAGTACTTC
CDR3aa: CASSLGWAGLETQYF

abundance: .
j_gene: TRBJ2-5
d_gene: TRBD1
v_gene: TRBV4-3
CDR3nt: TGCGCCAGCAGCCAAGTGGGACAGGGGGGATTAGAGACCCAGTACTTC
CDR3aa: CASSQVGQGGLETQYF

abundance: .
j_gene: TRBJ1-2
d_gene: TRBD1
v_gene: TRBV19
CDR3nt: TGTGCCAGCTCCGGGACAGGACTAGGTCGGGGCTACACCTTC
CDR3aa: CASSGTGLGRGYTF

abundance: .
j_gene: TRBJ1-2
d_gene: .
v_gene: TRBV18
CDR3nt: TGTGCCAGCTCACCACAGGACTATTATGGCTACACCTTC
CDR3aa: CASSPQDYYGYTF

abundance: .
j_gene: TRBJ2-5
d_gene: TRBD1
v_gene: TRBV4-1
CDR3nt: TGCGCCAGCAGAAGGACAGGAGGAGAGACCCAGTACTTC
CDR3aa: CASRRTGGETQYF

abundance: .
j_gene: TRBJ2-7
d_gene: TRBD1
v_gene: TRBV7-2
CDR3nt: TGTGCCAGCAGCTCGCACGGACAGGGGGCTTACGAGCAGTACTTC
CDR3aa: CASSSHGQGAYEQYF

abundance: .
j_gene: TRBJ2-7
d_gene: TRBD2
v_gene: TRBV11-3
CDR3nt: TGTGCCAGCAGCAGCGCGGGGGTGCCCTACGAGCAGTACTTC
CDR3aa: CASSSAGVPYEQYF